This section outlines one T cell receptor (beta chain) sequence together with its context. Its matching antigen is unknown. These data come from a study of shared clonotypes between healthy human individuals. CDR3 length: 14 amino acids. V shed 5 bases and J shed 5 bases, with 15 bases lying between them. Germline-derived CDR1 and CDR2 are MDHEN and SYDVKM. Repertoires were generated with immunoSEQ multiplex PCR, while TCRdb's copy carries only in-frame clones and drops some. The profile shows some 500,000 clones, 95% to 97% of them singletons. The study's findings and limits: Clonotype sharing among donors, it was expected, would be affected by sequencing depth.

Specimen: naive CD4+ T cells sorted from blood. Subset of the sample: CD45RA+ positively selected. The chain employs TRBV28 and TRBJ2-5; D not resolved. The clonotype originates from a woman aged 25 to 45 in good health. The DNA for the CDR3 is TGTGCCAGCAGTCTCCCCTCCCGGGCGGAGACCCAGTACTTC. It encodes CASSLPSRAETQYF.